A selection of T cell receptor beta chains follows, all from one sample in a study of T cells after yellow fever vaccination. TCRdb analysed the 5' RACE reads with MiXCR anew, one entry per CDR3 protein. The data show around 110,000 distinct CDR3 sequences, approximately 8.4% seen once. Sequencing used CD8+ T cells sorted from PBMCs, obtained 45 days after the yellow fever booster vaccination. The receptor set was obtained from a man aged 30 to 45 who received the YFV17D yellow fever vaccine. Each CDR3 is given with its conserved first and last residue. D genes are given only for firm matches. Rows give clone size only sometimes, using once, few, many, or a class for an expanded clone.

>16|TRBV5-1|.|TRBJ2-7|few
TGCGCCAGCAGCTCCGATCCCCCGGACGGCGGCTACGAGCAGTACTTC
CASSSDPPDGGYEQYF
>14|TRBV5-1|.|TRBJ2-1|few
TGCGCCAGCAGCTTCGGAGGGGCCCGCAATGAGCAGTTCTTC
CASSFGGARNEQFF
>15|TRBV29-1|TRBD2|TRBJ2-1|few
TGCAGCGTTCAGGGACTAGCGGGAGGGTTGGGTGAGCAGTTCTTC
CSVQGLAGGLGEQFF
>13|TRBV5-6|.|TRBJ2-7|many
TGTGCCAGCAGCTTGAGCTACAACTACGAGCAGTACTTC
CASSLSYNYEQYF
>17|TRBV6-5|TRBD2|TRBJ2-1|many
TGTGCCAGCAGGGCCGCCATCCTAGCGGGAGATGTCGGTGAGCAGTTCTTC
CASRAAILAGDVGEQFF
>15|TRBV29-1|.|TRBJ2-1|many
TGCAGCGTCGAAAACGACGGTGGAATCTACAATGAGCAGTTCTTC
CSVENDGGIYNEQFF
>15|TRBV9|.|TRBJ1-6|many
TGTGCCAGCAGCGTCTCCGGGGCCATCAATTCACCCCTCCACTTT
CASSVSGAINSPLHF
>14|TRBV6-1|TRBD1|TRBJ2-1|many
TGTGCCAGCAGTGCCCAGACAGGGACGGATGAGCAGTTCTTC
CASSAQTGTDEQFF
>14|TRBV7-2|.|TRBJ2-5|many
TGTGCCAGCAGCTTAATGGGGTGGGAAGAGACCCAGTACTTC
CASSLMGWEETQYF
>14|TRBV4-2|.|TRBJ2-7|many
TGTGCCAGCAGCCAAGGGGTATACGCCTACGAGCAGTACTTC
CASSQGVYAYEQYF
>16|TRBV6-5|.|TRBJ2-1|many
TGTGCCAGCAGTTACTCGACGGGGCAGGGGTGGCATGAGCAGTTCTTC
CASSYSTGQGWHEQFF
>17|TRBV27|TRBD2|TRBJ2-5|few
TGTGCCAGCAGTTTAGGGACCGGACTAGCCGTAGGAGAGACCCAGTACTTC
CASSLGTGLAVGETQYF
>13|TRBV5-1|.|TRBJ2-2|many
TGCGCCAGCATGGGGGAAGGCACCGGGGAGCTGTTTTTT
CASMGEGTGELFF
>13|TRBV12-3/TRBV12-4|TRBD2|TRBJ2-7|many
TGTGCCAGCAGTTCCACTAGCGTCTACGAGCAGTACTTC
CASSSTSVYEQYF
>15|TRBV18|.|TRBJ2-3|.
TGTGCCAGCTCATTGGACAGTTATGGCACAGATACGCAGTATTTT
CASSLDSYGTDTQYF
>16|TRBV18|.|TRBJ2-7|few
TGTGCCAGCTCACCGCTGGAGGGCCTGGAGTCCTACGAGCAGTACTTC
CASSPLEGLESYEQYF
>12|TRBV11-2|.|TRBJ2-1|few
TGTGCCAGCAGCTTAGGTAGGGAAGGTAAGGTCTTC
CASSLGREGKVF
>15|TRBV3-1|.|TRBJ2-5|few
TGTGCCAGCAGCTACCCACACTTGTACCAAGAGACCCAGTACTTC
CASSYPHLYQETQYF
>14|TRBV15|.|TRBJ2-7|many
TGTGCCACCAGCAGAGCTCAGGGATCCTACGAGCAGTACTTC
CATSRAQGSYEQYF
>15|TRBV27|.|TRBJ1-1|many
TGTGCCAGCAGTTTATCGGCAGGGCTTAACACTGAAGCTTTCTTT
CASSLSAGLNTEAFF
>15|TRBV5-5|TRBD2|TRBJ2-7|many
TGTGCCAGCATCTTACTAGCGGAACTCTCCTACGAGCAGTACTTC
CASILLAELSYEQYF
>14|TRBV20-1|.|TRBJ1-2|.
TGCAGTGCTAGAGAAGGGTACGCTAGTTATGGCTACACCTTC
CSAREGYASYGYTF
>15|TRBV27|TRBD1|TRBJ2-7|many
TGTGCCAGCAGTCCGAGACAGGGTTGGATACGCGAGCAGTACTTC
CASSPRQGWIREQYF
>13|TRBV10-2|.|TRBJ2-7|many
TGCGCCAGCAGACCCCAGGGTTACGACGAGCAGTACTTC
CASRPQGYDEQYF
>15|TRBV7-9|.|TRBJ2-3|many
TGTGCCAGCAGCTCGGATAGCGATGGTAGCAGTACGCAGTATTTT
CASSSDSDGSSTQYF
>16|TRBV15|.|TRBJ1-1|few
TGTGCCACCAGCAGCCGCCCCGCAGGGATCCTCACTGAAGCTTTCTTT
CATSSRPAGILTEAFF
>14|TRBV6-5|.|TRBJ2-7|many
TGTGCCAGCAGTTACGGGGGGAACGGCTACGAGCAGTACTTC
CASSYGGNGYEQYF
>16|TRBV12-3/TRBV12-4|.|TRBJ2-6|many
TGTGCCAGCAGTTTAGATGAGTTCTCTGGGGCCAACGTCCTGACTTTC
CASSLDEFSGANVLTF
>13|TRBV7-2|.|TRBJ2-1|many
TGTGCCAGCAGCTCGTCCACTAGCATTGAGCAGTTCTTC
CASSSSTSIEQFF
>15|TRBV9|.|TRBJ2-2|.
TGTGCCAGCAGCCCCAGCGGGCCACTCCCCGGGGAGCTGTTTTTT
CASSPSGPLPGELFF
>15|TRBV27|.|TRBJ2-4|many
TGTGCCAGCAGCCGGACTGAACTAGCCAAAAACATTCAGTACTTC
CASSRTELAKNIQYF
>14|TRBV30|.|TRBJ2-7|few
TGTGCCTGGATCCCCGGAACGGCGGGCTACGAGCAGTACTTC
CAWIPGTAGYEQYF
>16|TRBV28|TRBD2|TRBJ2-1|many
TGTGCCAGCAGTTCCATAGCGGGAGGGTACTACAATGAGCAGTTCTTC
CASSSIAGGYYNEQFF
>14|TRBV20-1|.|TRBJ2-7|many
TGCAGTGCTAGGCAAGAGCAGAGCTCCTACGAGCAGTACTTC
CSARQEQSSYEQYF
>17|TRBV7-6|TRBD2|TRBJ2-7|.
TGTGCCAGCAGCGCGGGACTAGCGGGAGGGCTCGGGTACGAGCAGTACTTC
CASSAGLAGGLGYEQYF
>16|TRBV6-5|.|TRBJ2-3|many
TGTGCCAGCAGTTACGTAACGGGCGCCCCCACAGATACGCAGTATTTT
CASSYVTGAPTDTQYF
>12|TRBV12-3/TRBV12-4|.|TRBJ1-3|many
TGTGCCACCCTTTGGGGGGGAGACACCATATATTTT
CATLWGGDTIYF
>15|TRBV4-2|.|TRBJ2-3|many
TGTGCCAGCAGCCAAGGCAGCCCTAGGACAGATACGCAGTATTTT
CASSQGSPRTDTQYF
>17|TRBV14|TRBD1|TRBJ2-2|few
TGTGCCAGCAGCCAAACGCTCGGACAGGCTACCTTGGGGGAGCTGTTTTTT
CASSQTLGQATLGELFF
>17|TRBV7-6|TRBD2|TRBJ2-2|many
TGTGCCAGCAGCTTATATGCGGGAGGGCCGGACACCGGGGAGCTGTTTTTT
CASSLYAGGPDTGELFF
>17|TRBV10-2|TRBD1|TRBJ1-1|few
TGCGCCAGCAGTGGAGGTGGGACAGGCGTCTGGGGCACTGAAGCTTTCTTT
CASSGGGTGVWGTEAFF
>16|TRBV5-1|.|TRBJ2-1|many
TGCGCCAGCAGCTTGCAAGGTACGGGGGGCGACAATGAGCAGTTCTTC
CASSLQGTGGDNEQFF
>15|TRBV7-9|TRBD2|TRBJ2-7|many
TGTGCCAGCAGCCCATTAGCGGGAGTCACCGACGAGCAGTACTTC
CASSPLAGVTDEQYF
>15|TRBV19|.|TRBJ2-3|.
TGTGCCAGTAGTCCGGCAGGGGTGTGTGGAGATACGCAGTATTTT
CASSPAGVCGDTQYF
>16|TRBV5-1|TRBD2|TRBJ2-7|many
TGCGCCAGCAGCTCGAATCTAGCGGGAGGCGGGTACGAGCAGTACTTC
CASSSNLAGGGYEQYF
>17|TRBV5-1|.|TRBJ1-1|many
TGCGCCAGCAGCCGGTATTCAGGGCCGAAGAAAAGAACTGAAGCTTTCTTT
CASSRYSGPKKRTEAFF
>18|TRBV12-3/TRBV12-4|TRBD2|TRBJ2-3|few
TGTGCCAGCAGTTTAGTGACTAGCGGAGACTCTAGCACAGATACGCAGTATTTT
CASSLVTSGDSSTDTQYF
>13|TRBV5-1|.|TRBJ2-3|many
TGCGCCAGCAGCCTGACTAGCACAGATACGCAGTATTTT
CASSLTSTDTQYF
>16|TRBV7-8|TRBD2|TRBJ2-7|once
TGTGCCAGCAGCTTAGCAGGAGGTAGCGGGGGCTACGAGCAGTACTTC
CASSLAGGSGGYEQYF
>15|TRBV15|TRBD2|TRBJ2-3|many
TGTGCCACCAGCAGAGATCCAGCTAGCGGAGATACGCAGTATTTT
CATSRDPASGDTQYF
>16|TRBV4-3|TRBD2|TRBJ2-1|.
TGCGCCAGCAGCCAAGATGGGACTAGCGGTAACAATGAGCAGTTCTTC
CASSQDGTSGNNEQFF
>14|TRBV20-1|TRBD2|TRBJ2-7|few
TGCAGTGCTTTCCAGCGGGAGGGAATGTACGAGCAGTACTTC
CSAFQREGMYEQYF
>14|TRBV7-9|.|TRBJ2-5|.
TGTGCCAGCAGCCAGCGCGGGAATCCAGAGACCCAGTACTTC
CASSQRGNPETQYF
>18|TRBV7-8|.|TRBJ1-5|many
TGTGCCAGCAGCTTAGGGCGTAGGTTGGGGGACTTAAATCAGCCCCAGCATTTT
CASSLGRRLGDLNQPQHF
>15|TRBV3-1|TRBD2|TRBJ2-1|many
TGTGCCAGCAGCCCGGGACTAGCGGGAGCACATGAGCAGTTCTTC
CASSPGLAGAHEQFF
>15|TRBV12-3/TRBV12-4|TRBD1|TRBJ2-3|many
TGTGCCAGCAGTCCCCGGACAGGGAACACAGATACGCAGTATTTT
CASSPRTGNTDTQYF